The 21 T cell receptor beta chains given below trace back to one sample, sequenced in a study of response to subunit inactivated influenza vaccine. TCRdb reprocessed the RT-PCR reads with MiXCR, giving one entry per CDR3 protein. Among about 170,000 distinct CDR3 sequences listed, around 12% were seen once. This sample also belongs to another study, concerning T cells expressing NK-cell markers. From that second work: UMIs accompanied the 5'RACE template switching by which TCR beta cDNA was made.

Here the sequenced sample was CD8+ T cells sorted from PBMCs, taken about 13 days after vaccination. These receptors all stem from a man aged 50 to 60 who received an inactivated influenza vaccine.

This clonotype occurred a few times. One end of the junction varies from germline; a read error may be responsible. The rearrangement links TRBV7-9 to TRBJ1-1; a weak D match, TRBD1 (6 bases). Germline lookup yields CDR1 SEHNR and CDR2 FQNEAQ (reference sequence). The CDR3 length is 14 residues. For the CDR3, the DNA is TGTGCCAGCAGTTTAGGGGGGGGGCGCACTGAAGCTTTCTTT. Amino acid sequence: CASSLGGGRTEAFF.

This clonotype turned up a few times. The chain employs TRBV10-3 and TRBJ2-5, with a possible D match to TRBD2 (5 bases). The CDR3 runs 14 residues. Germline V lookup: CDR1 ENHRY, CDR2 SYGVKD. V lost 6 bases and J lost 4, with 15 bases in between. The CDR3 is CAIRDPGKGETQYF. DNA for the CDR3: TGTGCCATCAGGGACCCCGGGAAGGGAGAGACCCAGTACTTC.

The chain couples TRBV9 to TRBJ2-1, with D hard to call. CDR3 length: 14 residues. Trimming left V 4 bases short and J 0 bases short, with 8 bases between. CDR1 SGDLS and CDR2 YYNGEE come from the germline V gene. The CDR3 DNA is TGTGCCAGCAGCTTTGGGAACTCCTACAATGAGCAGTTCTTC. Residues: CASSFGNSYNEQFF. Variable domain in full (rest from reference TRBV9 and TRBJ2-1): DSGVTQTPKHLITATGQRVTLRCSPRSGDLSVYWYQQSLDQGLQFLIQYYNGEERAKGNILERFSAQQFPDLHSELNLSSLELGDSALYFCASSFGNSYNEQFFGPGTRLTVL.

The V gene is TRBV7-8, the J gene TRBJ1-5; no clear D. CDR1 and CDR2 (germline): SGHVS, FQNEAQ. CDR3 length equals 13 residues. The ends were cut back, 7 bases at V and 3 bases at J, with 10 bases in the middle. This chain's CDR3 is CASTLAFNQPQHF. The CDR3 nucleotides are TGTGCCAGCACCCTAGCGTTCAATCAGCCCCAGCATTTT.

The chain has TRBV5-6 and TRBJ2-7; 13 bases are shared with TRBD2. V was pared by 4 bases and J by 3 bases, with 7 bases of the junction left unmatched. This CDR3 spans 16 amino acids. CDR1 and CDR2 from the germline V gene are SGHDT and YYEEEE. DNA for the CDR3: TGTGCCAGCAGCCCCGGGACTAGCGGGGCTCTCTACGAGCAGTACTTC. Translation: CASSPGTSGALYEQYF. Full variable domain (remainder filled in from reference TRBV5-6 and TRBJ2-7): DAGVTQSPTHLIKTRGQQVTLRCSPKSGHDTVSWYQQALGQGPQFIFQYYEEEERQRGNFPDRFSGHQFPNYSSELNVNALLLGDSALYLCASSPGTSGALYEQYFGPGTRLTVT.

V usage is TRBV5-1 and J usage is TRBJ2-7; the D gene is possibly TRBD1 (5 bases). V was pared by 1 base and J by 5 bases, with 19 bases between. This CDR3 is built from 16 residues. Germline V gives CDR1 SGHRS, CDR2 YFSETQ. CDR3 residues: CASSLTGYLREDEQYF. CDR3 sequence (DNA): TGCGCCAGCAGCTTGACAGGATACCTGAGAGAGGACGAGCAGTACTTC.

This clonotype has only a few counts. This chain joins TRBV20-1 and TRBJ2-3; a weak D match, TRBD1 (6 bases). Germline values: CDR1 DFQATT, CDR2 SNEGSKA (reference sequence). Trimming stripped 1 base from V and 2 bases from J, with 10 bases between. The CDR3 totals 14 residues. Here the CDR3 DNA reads TGCAGTGCTAGAGGGGACACCTACACAGATACGCAGTATTTT. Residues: CSARGDTYTDTQYF.

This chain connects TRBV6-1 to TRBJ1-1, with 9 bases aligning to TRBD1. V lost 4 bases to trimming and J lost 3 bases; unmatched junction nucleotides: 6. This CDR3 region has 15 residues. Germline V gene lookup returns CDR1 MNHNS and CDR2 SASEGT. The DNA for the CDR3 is TGTGCCAGCAGTGCAACGGGACAGGGAGACACTGAAGCTTTCTTT. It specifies CASSATGQGDTEAFF.

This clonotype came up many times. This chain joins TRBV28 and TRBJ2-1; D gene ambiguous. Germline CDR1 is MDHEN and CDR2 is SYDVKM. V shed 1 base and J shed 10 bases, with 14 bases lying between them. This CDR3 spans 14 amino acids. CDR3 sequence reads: CASSLFASLPEQFF. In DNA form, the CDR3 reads TGTGCCAGCAGTTTATTTGCCAGCTTGCCGGAGCAGTTCTTC.

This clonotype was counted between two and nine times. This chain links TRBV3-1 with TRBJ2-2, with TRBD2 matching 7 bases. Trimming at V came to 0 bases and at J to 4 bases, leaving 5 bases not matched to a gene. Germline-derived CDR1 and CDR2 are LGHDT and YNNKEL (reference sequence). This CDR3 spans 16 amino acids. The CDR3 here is CASSQEGLVATGELFF. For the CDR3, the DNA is TGTGCCAGCAGCCAAGAAGGACTAGTCGCCACCGGGGAGCTGTTTTTT.

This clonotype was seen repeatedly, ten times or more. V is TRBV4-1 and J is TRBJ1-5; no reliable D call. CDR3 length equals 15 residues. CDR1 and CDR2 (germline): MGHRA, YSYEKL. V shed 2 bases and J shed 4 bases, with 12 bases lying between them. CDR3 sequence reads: CASSQTRMINQPQHF. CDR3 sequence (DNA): TGCGCCAGCAGCCAAACAAGGATGATAAATCAGCCCCAGCATTTT.

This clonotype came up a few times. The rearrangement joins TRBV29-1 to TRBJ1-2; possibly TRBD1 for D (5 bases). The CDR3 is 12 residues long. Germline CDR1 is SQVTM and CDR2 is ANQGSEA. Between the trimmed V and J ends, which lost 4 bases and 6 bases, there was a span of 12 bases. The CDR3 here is CSVVGQIDGYTF. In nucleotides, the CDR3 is TGCAGCGTTGTGGGGCAGATCGATGGCTACACCTTC.

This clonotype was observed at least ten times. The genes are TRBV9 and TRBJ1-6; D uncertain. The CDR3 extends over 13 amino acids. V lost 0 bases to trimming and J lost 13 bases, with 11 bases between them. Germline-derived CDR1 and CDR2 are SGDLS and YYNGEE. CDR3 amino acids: CASSVGVGSPLHF. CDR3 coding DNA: TGTGCCAGCAGCGTAGGTGTGGGTTCGCCCCTCCACTTT.

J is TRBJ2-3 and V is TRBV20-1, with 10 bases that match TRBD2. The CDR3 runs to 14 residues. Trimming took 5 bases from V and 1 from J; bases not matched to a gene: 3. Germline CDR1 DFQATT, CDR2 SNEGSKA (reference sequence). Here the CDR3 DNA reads TGCAGTGCTGATGGGACTAGCGGCACAGATACGCAGTATTTT. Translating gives CSADGTSGTDTQYF.

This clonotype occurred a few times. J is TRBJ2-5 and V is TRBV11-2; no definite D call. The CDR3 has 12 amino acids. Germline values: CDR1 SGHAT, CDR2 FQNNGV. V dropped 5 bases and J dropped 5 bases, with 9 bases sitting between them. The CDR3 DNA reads TGTGCCAGCAGCCAACCGTCCGAGACCCAGTACTTC. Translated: CASSQPSETQYF.

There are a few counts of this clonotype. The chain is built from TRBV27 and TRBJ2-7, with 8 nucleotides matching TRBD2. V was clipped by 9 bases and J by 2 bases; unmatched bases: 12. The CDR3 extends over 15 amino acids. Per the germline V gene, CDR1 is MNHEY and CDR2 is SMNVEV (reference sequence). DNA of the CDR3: TGTGCCAGTATGCCCTTGGGAGCGGGGGCCTACGAGCAGTACTTC. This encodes CASMPLGAGAYEQYF.

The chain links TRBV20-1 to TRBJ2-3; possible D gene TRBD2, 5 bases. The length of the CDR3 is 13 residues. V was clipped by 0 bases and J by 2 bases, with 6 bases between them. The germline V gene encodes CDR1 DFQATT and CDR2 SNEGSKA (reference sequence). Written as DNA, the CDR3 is TGCAGTGCTAGAGAGGACTCCACAGATACGCAGTATTTT. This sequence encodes CSAREDSTDTQYF.

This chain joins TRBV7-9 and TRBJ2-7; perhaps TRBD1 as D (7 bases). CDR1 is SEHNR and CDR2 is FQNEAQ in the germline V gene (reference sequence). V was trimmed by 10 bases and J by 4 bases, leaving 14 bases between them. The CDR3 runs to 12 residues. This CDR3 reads CATAGGKYEQYF. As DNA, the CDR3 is TGTGCCACCGCAGGGGGGAAGTACGAGCAGTACTTC.

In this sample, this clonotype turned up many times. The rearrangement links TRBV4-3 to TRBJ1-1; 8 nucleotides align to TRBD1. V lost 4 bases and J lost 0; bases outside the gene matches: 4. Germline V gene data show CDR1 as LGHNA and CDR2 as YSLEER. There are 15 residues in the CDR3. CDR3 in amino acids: CASSRGQGMNTEAFF. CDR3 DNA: TGCGCCAGCAGCCGCGGACAGGGAATGAACACTGAAGCTTTCTTT.

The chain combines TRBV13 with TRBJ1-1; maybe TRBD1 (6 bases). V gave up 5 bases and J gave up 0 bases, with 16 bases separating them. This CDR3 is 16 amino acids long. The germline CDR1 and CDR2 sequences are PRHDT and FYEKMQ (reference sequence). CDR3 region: CASSPLSGDMNTEAFF. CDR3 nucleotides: TGTGCCAGCAGCCCACTGTCAGGGGATATGAACACTGAAGCTTTCTTT.

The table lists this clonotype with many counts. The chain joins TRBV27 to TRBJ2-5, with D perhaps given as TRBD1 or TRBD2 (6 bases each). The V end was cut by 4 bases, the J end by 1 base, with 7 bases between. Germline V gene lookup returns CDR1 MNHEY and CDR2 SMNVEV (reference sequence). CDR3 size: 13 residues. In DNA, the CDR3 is TGTGCCAGCAGTTGGGGGGCCCAAGAGACCCAGTACTTC. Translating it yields CASSWGAQETQYF.